Listed below are T cell receptor beta chains from one sample, sequenced in a study of cytomegalovirus exposure and HLA in healthy donors. Profiling relied on immunoSEQ multiplex PCR, and the TCRdb table lists in-frame clones only, not all of them. The top ten hold 1.5% to 2% of the sample, which has about 190,000 clones, 60% to 80% seen once. The specimen sequenced was PBMCs. The receptors were sampled from a woman between 18 and 29 years old in good health and CMV-seronegative. Both conserved end residues are trimmed from each CDR3. The D gene is left open where the match is weak.

d_gene: NA; v_gene: TRBV19; CDR3aa: ASRNGQSAAF
d_gene: NA; v_gene: TRBV5-4; CDR3aa: ASSLERVYSPLH
d_gene: NA; v_gene: TRBV9; CDR3aa: ASSPGVNQPQH
d_gene: NA; v_gene: TRBV9; CDR3aa: ASSPDLASQDTQY
d_gene: NA; v_gene: TRBV7-9; CDR3aa: SSSQPGARNTEAF
d_gene: TRBD2; v_gene: TRBV9; CDR3aa: ASSAAGRVDTQY
d_gene: NA; v_gene: TRBV14; CDR3aa: ASSQGGNGYT
d_gene: NA; v_gene: TRBV5-6; CDR3aa: ASSRGWGTEAF
d_gene: NA; v_gene: TRBV27; CDR3aa: ASSLTSGYGYT
d_gene: NA; v_gene: TRBV18; CDR3aa: ASSPPSRSTDTQY
d_gene: NA; v_gene: TRBV9; CDR3aa: ASTSSASTDTQY
d_gene: NA; v_gene: TRBV28; CDR3aa: ASSLLLDTGIPYEQY
d_gene: NA; v_gene: TRBV7-9; CDR3aa: ASSLASVNEQF
d_gene: TRBD1; v_gene: TRBV5-1; CDR3aa: ASSLYSTGASYEQY
d_gene: TRBD2; v_gene: TRBV19; CDR3aa: ASSRLRRELVYNEQF
d_gene: NA; v_gene: TRBV6-4; CDR3aa: ASSVSSRNEQF
d_gene: NA; v_gene: TRBV7-8; CDR3aa: ASSLGNQRETQY
d_gene: NA; v_gene: TRBV2; CDR3aa: ASSASGPDYGYT
d_gene: NA; v_gene: TRBV5-1; CDR3aa: ASTDSTGELF
d_gene: TRBD1; v_gene: TRBV19; CDR3aa: ASSITDRGLSGANVLT
d_gene: TRBD2; v_gene: TRBV4-2; CDR3aa: ASSPGGLAGGGETQY
d_gene: NA; v_gene: TRBV6-6; CDR3aa: ASSHPDKNTEAF
d_gene: TRBD1; v_gene: TRBV5-1; CDR3aa: ASSRGQGLDTQY
d_gene: TRBD1; v_gene: TRBV10-1; CDR3aa: ASSGTGLDEQY
d_gene: NA; v_gene: TRBV5-6; CDR3aa: ASNRRVTGGGDEQF
d_gene: NA; v_gene: TRBV5-4; CDR3aa: ASSLGGGEETQY
d_gene: NA; v_gene: TRBV5-1; CDR3aa: ASSVGLASTDTQY
d_gene: TRBD1; v_gene: TRBV18; CDR3aa: ASSPLDYPTGWGNTIY
d_gene: NA; v_gene: TRBV27; CDR3aa: ASTSRGQETQY
d_gene: TRBD1; v_gene: TRBV7-3; CDR3aa: ASSLMGTGASTDTQY
d_gene: TRBD1; v_gene: TRBV5-1; CDR3aa: ASSLDWTGPSEQY
d_gene: NA; v_gene: TRBV28; CDR3aa: ASSYSPLEGGLHHYEQY
d_gene: TRBD2; v_gene: TRBV5-1; CDR3aa: ASSLGLAEAYEQY
d_gene: TRBD2; v_gene: TRBV29-1; CDR3aa: SVGTSGTTGELF
d_gene: TRBD1; v_gene: TRBV25-1; CDR3aa: ASSEDRGNTEAF